A selection of T cell receptor beta chains follows, all from one sample in a study of shared clonotypes between healthy human individuals. Clones were read by immunoSEQ multiplex PCR, and TCRdb kept only the in-frame ones, dropping some. The table includes 800,000 to 1,200,000 clones, 75% to 85% detected once. The specimen was memory CD4+ T cells from PBMCs. These receptor sequences come from a man between 18 and 35 years old in good health. Some clones in this sample may be carry-over from other donors' samples. Both conserved end residues are part of each CDR3. D genes are given only for firm matches. Expanded clones are given a class, and other clones once, few, many or no size at all.

D	V	size	J	DNA	CDR3
-	TRBV5-1	-	TRBJ2-7	TGCGCCAGCAGCTTGGTCGACAGCTCCTACGAGCAGTACTTC	CASSLVDSSYEQYF
-	TRBV7-2	once	TRBJ2-3	TGTGCCAGCAGCCCCCAGAAGCGGGCTGGGACAGATACGCAGTATTTT	CASSPQKRAGTDTQYF
TRBD1	TRBV5-1	-	TRBJ1-3	TGCGCCAGCAGCTCAGGGGGGATCGGAAACACCATATATTTT	CASSSGGIGNTIYF
TRBD1	TRBV28	-	TRBJ1-2	TGTGCCAGCAGTGTGACAGGGGTCTATGGCTACACCTTC	CASSVTGVYGYTF
-	TRBV4-3	-	TRBJ2-5	TGCGCCAGCAGCCAAGATTTCAGAAGTCCCCAGTACTTC	CASSQDFRSPQYF
TRBD1	TRBV28	-	TRBJ1-1	TGTGCCAGCAGGCCCTCGGGACAGCCTAACACTGAAGCTTTCTTT	CASRPSGQPNTEAFF
TRBD1	TRBV6-5	-	TRBJ1-5	TGTGCCAGCAGTTACTCGCTGACAGGGGGGTGGCCCCAGCATTTT	CASSYSLTGGWPQHF
-	TRBV28	-	TRBJ1-5	TGTGCCAGCAGTTTCCTGTCAGGCTCCAGCAATCAGCCCCAGCATTTT	CASSFLSGSSNQPQHF
-	TRBV27	-	TRBJ2-6	TGTGCCAGCAGTTCCTACTCTGGGGCCAACGTCCTGACTTTC	CASSSYSGANVLTF
TRBD2	TRBV27	-	TRBJ2-5	TGTGCCAGCAGTCGACTAGCGGTTCAAGAGACCCAGTACTTC	CASSRLAVQETQYF
-	TRBV7-3	-	TRBJ2-7	TGTGCCAGCAGCTTTATCTCCCCCTACGAGCAGTACTTC	CASSFISPYEQYF
-	TRBV4-3	-	TRBJ1-4	TGCGCCAGCAGCCCGAATCAGGGCTCTGGGGAAAAACTGTTTTTT	CASSPNQGSGEKLFF
-	TRBV6-1	-	TRBJ1-1	TGTGCCAGCAGTGATAATGCAGTCTACACTGAAGCTTTCTTT	CASSDNAVYTEAFF
TRBD2	TRBV29-1	few	TRBJ2-5	TGCAGCCTCCGAAGCGGGAGAGGGGAGACCCAGTACTTC	CSLRSGRGETQYF
TRBD1	TRBV2	-	TRBJ1-5	TGTGCCAGCAGCACAAACACAGGGGGCTCGGGTCAGCCCCAGCATTTT	CASSTNTGGSGQPQHF
-	TRBV19	-	TRBJ1-5	TGTGCCAGTAGTATAAGGGGAGTTCAGCCCCAGCATTTT	CASSIRGVQPQHF
TRBD1	TRBV4-1	few	TRBJ1-4	TGCGCCAGCAGCCAAGTGGGGACAGGGAAAACTAATGAAAAACTGTTTTTT	CASSQVGTGKTNEKLFF
-	TRBV9	-	TRBJ2-1	TGTGCCAGCACCGTTAGCGGCCTCGGGATGGGCGATGAGCAGTTCTTC	CASTVSGLGMGDEQFF
-	TRBV30	-	TRBJ2-5	TGTGCCTGGAGTGTAGGTCTCCCAGGGCCCCAAGAGACCCAGTACTTC	CAWSVGLPGPQETQYF
TRBD1	TRBV18	-	TRBJ1-2	TGTGCCAGCTCACCTGCGGGACAGCCTAACTATGGCTACACCTTC	CASSPAGQPNYGYTF
-	TRBV4-3	-	TRBJ1-4	TGCGCCAGCAGCCAAGAAGGTGGCCAGTTTGCAACTAATGAAAAACTGTTTTTT	CASSQEGGQFATNEKLFF
-	TRBV7-8	-	TRBJ1-1	TGTGCCAGCAGCTTAGCGCGGGGAAACACTGAAGCTTTCTTT	CASSLARGNTEAFF
-	TRBV29-1	-	TRBJ1-4	TGCAGCGTTCACCGAAGACAGGCAGATGAAAAACTGTTTTTT	CSVHRRQADEKLFF
TRBD2	TRBV19	once	TRBJ2-7	TGTGCCAGTACCACCAAGCCCAGCGGGAGGGCCCTTGACGAGCAGTACTTC	CASTTKPSGRALDEQYF
-	TRBV2	-	TRBJ1-1	TGTGCCAGCAACGCAAAAAGAGGGAACACTGAAGCTTTCTTT	CASNAKRGNTEAFF
-	TRBV28	-	TRBJ2-7	TGTGCCAGCAGTTTGCTTCGTCAGATCTCCTACGAGCAGTACTTC	CASSLLRQISYEQYF
TRBD1	TRBV14	-	TRBJ2-7	TGTGCCAGCAGCCAAATAGGGACAGGGGCCTACGAGCAGTACTTC	CASSQIGTGAYEQYF
-	TRBV6-5	-	TRBJ1-1	TGTGCCAGCAGTTACTCGACGGCAGTATACACTGAAGCTTTCTTT	CASSYSTAVYTEAFF
-	TRBV2	-	TRBJ2-4	TGTGCCACGTCTCGGATAGCCAAAAACATTCAGTACTTC	CATSRIAKNIQYF
-	TRBV7-9	-	TRBJ1-3	TGTGCCAGCAGCCCCGCCGGATTCTCTGGAAACACCATATATTTT	CASSPAGFSGNTIYF
TRBD2	TRBV28	-	TRBJ2-7	TGTGCCAGCCAAACTAGCGGGAGCTCCTACGAGCAGTACTTC	CASQTSGSSYEQYF
-	TRBV4-1	-	TRBJ1-1	TGCGCCAGCAGCCCTAATACCGGACAAGGGGACACTGAAGCTTTCTTT	CASSPNTGQGDTEAFF
TRBD1	TRBV27	-	TRBJ1-5	TGTGCCAGCAGCCGGACAGGGGGCGGGCAGCCCCAGCATTTT	CASSRTGGGQPQHF
TRBD1	TRBV19	-	TRBJ2-4	TGTGCCAGTAGGGACAGGGGGGTTGCAGGGGACATTCAGTACTTC	CASRDRGVAGDIQYF
-	TRBV28	-	TRBJ2-5	TGTGCCAGCAGTAATACGGGGGAGACCCAGTACTTC	CASSNTGETQYF
-	TRBV5-8	-	TRBJ1-5	TGTGCCAGCAGCTTGTTGACGGGGGATAGCAATCAGCCCCAGCATTTT	CASSLLTGDSNQPQHF
TRBD1	TRBV30	-	TRBJ1-6	TGTGCCTGGAGTGCAGCCGGGACAGGGAGGTCACCCCTCCACTTT	CAWSAAGTGRSPLHF
-	TRBV18	-	TRBJ1-2	TGTGCCAGCTCACCAGCGGTTCCAGGGGCTAACTATGGCTACACCTTC	CASSPAVPGANYGYTF
-	TRBV7-6	-	TRBJ1-2	TGTGCCAGCAGTTCCGGTGGGGTAAGCGGCTACACCTTC	CASSSGGVSGYTF
-	TRBV7-3	-	TRBJ2-3	TGTGCCAGCAGCTTACTGGGTGATACGCAGTATTTT	CASSLLGDTQYF
-	TRBV7-8	-	TRBJ1-5	TGTGCCAGCAGCTACAGGAGCAATCAGCCCCAGCATTTT	CASSYRSNQPQHF
TRBD2	TRBV11-3	-	TRBJ2-1	TGTGCCAGCAGCTTAGATACCGCGGGAGACTCCTACAATGAGCAGTTCTTC	CASSLDTAGDSYNEQFF
-	TRBV4-1	many	TRBJ1-2	TGCGCCAGCAGCCAAAGGGACTTAAATGGCTACACCTTC	CASSQRDLNGYTF
TRBD2	TRBV7-7	-	TRBJ2-5	TGTGCCAGCAGCCGAATAGCGGGAGAGGGGGAGACCCAGTACTTC	CASSRIAGEGETQYF
-	TRBV29-1	few	TRBJ2-7	TGCAGCGTGGGGGACACCACCTACGAGCAGTACTTC	CSVGDTTYEQYF
TRBD2	TRBV28	-	TRBJ2-2	TGTGCCAGCAGTTTTGTCGGCGGGAGGGCCATTAACGGGGAGCTGTTTTTT	CASSFVGGRAINGELFF
TRBD1	TRBV5-1	-	TRBJ2-3	TGCGCCAGCAGCTTGGGGCAGGGGGAAGATACGCAGTATTTT	CASSLGQGEDTQYF
-	TRBV7-3	-	TRBJ2-1	TGTGCCAGCAGGCTCGGAGGAGGGTACAATGAGCAGTTCTTC	CASRLGGGYNEQFF
-	TRBV30	-	TRBJ1-5	TGTGCCTGGAGTGTAGAGCAGAATCAGCCCCAGCATTTT	CAWSVEQNQPQHF
-	TRBV11-3	few	TRBJ2-1	TGTGCCAGCAGCTTGCGGGGTTACAATGAGCAGTTCTTC	CASSLRGYNEQFF
-	TRBV5-4	-	TRBJ2-2	TGTGCCAGCAGCCGGGGGACAGACGGGAGCACCGGGGAGCTGTTTTTT	CASSRGTDGSTGELFF
-	TRBV2	-	TRBJ1-5	TGTGCCAGCATCCCGGACAGCAATCAGCCCCAGCATTTT	CASIPDSNQPQHF
-	TRBV5-4	-	TRBJ2-7	TGTGCCAGCACCACCATGGCCAGCGGCGCTTGGGAGCAGTACTTC	CASTTMASGAWEQYF
-	TRBV29-1	-	TRBJ2-3	TGCAGCGTTGCCAGGGTTAGCATCAGCACAGATACGCAGTATTTT	CSVARVSISTDTQYF
-	TRBV6-5	-	TRBJ2-5	TGTGCCAGCAGTTACTCGCCGACAGAGCAAGAGACCCAGTACTTC	CASSYSPTEQETQYF
TRBD1	TRBV7-3	once	TRBJ2-6	TGTGCCAGCAGCTTCACAGGGGTGGCTGGGGCCAACGTCCTGACTTTC	CASSFTGVAGANVLTF
TRBD2	TRBV7-2	-	TRBJ2-5	TGTGCCAGCAGCATTAGCGGGAGCGGGACCCAGTACTTC	CASSISGSGTQYF
-	TRBV28	-	TRBJ2-7	TGTGCCAGCAGTTTTCGTGGGGGCTCCTACGAGCAGTACTTC	CASSFRGGSYEQYF
-	TRBV5-4	few	TRBJ2-5	TGTGCCAGCAGCTTGGGGCAAGAGACCCAGTACTTC	CASSLGQETQYF